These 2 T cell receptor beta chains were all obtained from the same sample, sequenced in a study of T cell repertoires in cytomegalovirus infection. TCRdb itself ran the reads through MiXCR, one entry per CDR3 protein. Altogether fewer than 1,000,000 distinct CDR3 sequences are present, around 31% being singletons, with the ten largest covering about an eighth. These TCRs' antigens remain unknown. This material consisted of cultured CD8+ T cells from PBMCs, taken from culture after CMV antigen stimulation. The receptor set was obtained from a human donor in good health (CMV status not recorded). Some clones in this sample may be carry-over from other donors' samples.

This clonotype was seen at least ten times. As DNA, the CDR3 is TGCGCCAGCAGCCAGACCAGGGAGGGACGATCCTATGGCTACACCTTC. It translates to CASSQTREGRSYGYTF. The genes are TRBV4-1 and TRBJ1-2, with a tentative D call TRBD1 (5 bases). The CDR3 extends over 16 amino acids. Deletions cut 3 bases from V and 4 bases from J, with 18 bases between. Germline CDR1 MGHRA, CDR2 YSYEKL.

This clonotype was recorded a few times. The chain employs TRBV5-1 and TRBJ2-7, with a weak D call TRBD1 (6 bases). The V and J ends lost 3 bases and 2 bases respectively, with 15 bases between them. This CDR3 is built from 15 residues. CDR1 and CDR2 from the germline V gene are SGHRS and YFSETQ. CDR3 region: CASSSSVTGTYEQYF. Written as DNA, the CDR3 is TGCGCCAGCAGCTCCTCCGTGACAGGCACCTACGAGCAGTACTTC. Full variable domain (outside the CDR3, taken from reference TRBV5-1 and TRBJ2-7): KAGVTQTPRYLIKTRGQQVTLSCSPISGHRSVSWYQQTPGQGLQFLFEYFSETQRNKGNFPGRFSGRQFSNSRSEMNVSTLELGDSALYLCASSSSVTGTYEQYFGPGTRLTVT.